This T cell receptor (beta chain) derives from a study of blood T cell repertoires in COVID-19. Background on the study: Samples taken during acute and convalescent COVID-19 were collected in the United States, Italy and Spain.

This study enrolled people aged about 18 to 100 from approximately 24 US geographic areas. The repertoire was sequenced with immunoSEQ multiplex PCR; TCRdb's copy has only in-frame clones and lacks some. The sample has 200,000 to 250,000 clones, just under 85% seen once. Germline CDR1 SGHTA, CDR2 FQGTGA. The V and J ends lost 1 base and 9 bases respectively, with 16 bases between them. This CDR3 is built from 15 residues. Sequencing input: PBMCs or T cells enriched from blood (not recorded which). The gene calls are TRBV7-3 and TRBJ2-1; tentative D call: TRBD1 (5 bases). The TCR comes from a middle-aged man who had recovered from COVID-19. CDR3 sequence: CASSLNRGQAGEQFF. In DNA form, the CDR3 reads TGTGCCAGCAGCTTAAATAGGGGTCAGGCCGGTGAGCAGTTCTTC.